The 6 T cell receptor beta chains in this list originate from one sample, sequenced in a study of memory CD4+ T cells and cytomegalovirus serostatus. The sort gate was single viable CD3+CD4+CD8-CD45RO+ cells for memory CD4+ T cells. Assay: immunoSEQ multiplex PCR; the TCRdb copy retains only in-frame clones and omits some. The sample lists tens of thousands of clones; approximately 86% were seen once. Source material: memory CD4+ T cells from blood. The receptors shown here come from an adult in good health and CMV-seronegative. Some clones in this sample may be carry-over from other donors' samples.

This chain's CDR3 is CASSATRGRNEQFF. CDR3 sequence (DNA): TGTGCCAGCTCCGCGACTAGAGGTCGCAATGAGCAGTTCTTC. The chain uses TRBV18 and TRBJ2-1; weak D call: TRBD2 (6 bases). V was trimmed by 6 bases and J by 6 bases, leaving 15 bases between them. This CDR3 comprises 14 residues. Germline CDR1 and CDR2: KGHSH and LQKENI.

The chain has TRBV4-2 and TRBJ1-1; 8 bases match TRBD1. Germline lookup yields CDR1 LGHNA and CDR2 YNFKEQ. The CDR3 contains 15 residues. Trimming took 4 bases from V and 1 from J; bases not matched to a gene: 5. Here the CDR3 DNA reads TGTGCCAGCAGCCGACAAGGGACAGGGAACACTGAAGCTTTCTTT. This gives the protein CASSRQGTGNTEAFF.

The chain is built from TRBV11-2 and TRBJ2-7, with D maybe TRBD2 (6 bases). Trimming took 4 bases from V and 3 from J, leaving 28 bases between them. The CDR3 extends over 19 amino acids. CDR1 and CDR2 from the germline V gene are SGHAT and FQNNGV. Here the CDR3 reads CASSSSLGGAPGTYYEQYF. Here the CDR3 DNA reads TGTGCCAGCAGCTCCTCATTGGGGGGAGCCCCCGGTACCTACTACGAGCAGTACTTC.

CDR3 bases: TGCGCCAGCAGCGGCACCGGGACAGAAAACATTCAGTACTTC. It encodes CASSGTGTENIQYF. The rearrangement joins TRBV4-1 to TRBJ2-4; 7 bases are shared with TRBD1. The CDR3 totals 14 residues. Germline CDR1 and CDR2: MGHRA and YSYEKL. The V segment lost 5 bases and the J segment 5 bases; nucleotides outside the gene matches: 6.

This rearrangement joins TRBV10-3 to TRBJ2-7; TRBD2 aligns across 7 bases. The J segment lost 2 bases and the V segment lost 11 bases, leaving 12 bases of the junction unmatched. Germline V gene lookup returns CDR1 ENHRY and CDR2 SYGVKD. This CDR3 comprises 14 residues. The CDR3 region is CAARGEGLAYEQYF. The CDR3 bases are TGTGCCGCTCGGGGGGAGGGACTTGCCTACGAGCAGTACTTC.

V and J are TRBV5-6 and TRBJ1-4; a possible D gene is TRBD1 (6 bases). The CDR3 has 16 residues. The germline gives CDR1 SGHDT, CDR2 YYEEEE. V was clipped by 0 bases and J by 3 bases, with 12 bases between them. CDR3 protein: CASSLGRGTPNEKLFF. CDR3 bases: TGTGCCAGCAGCTTGGGGAGAGGGACACCTAATGAAAAACTGTTTTTT.